Listed below are T cell receptor beta chains from one sample, sequenced in a study of T cell responses to AZD1222 COVID-19 vaccine. Here immunoSEQ multiplex PCR was the method, and the copy in TCRdb shows in-frame clones only, minus some. The table includes about 100,000 clones, just over 85% detected once. The sequencing here drew on peripheral blood, taken on day 0 of AZD1222 vaccination. The receptors stem from an adult in good health. Each CDR3 is given with its conserved first and last residue. The D gene is left open where the match is weak.

v_gene	d_gene	j_gene	CDR3aa
TRBV28	NA	TRBJ1-5	CASSFQGSDNQPQHF
TRBV6-5	TRBD1	TRBJ1-1	CASSYGGQTEAFF
TRBV9	NA	TRBJ1-6	CASSVDGNSPLHF
TRBV24-1	TRBD1	TRBJ2-1	CATSDAGTGLYNEQFF
TRBV4-1	TRBD2	TRBJ2-5	CARSGGGSRETQYF
TRBV12-3/TRBV12-4	NA	TRBJ1-5	CASSSPRYQPQHF
TRBV30	TRBD1	TRBJ1-1	CAWVLQGDTEAFF
TRBV12-3/TRBV12-4	NA	TRBJ1-5	CASSLGGWRPQHF
TRBV12-3/TRBV12-4	NA	TRBJ1-2	CASRLGQNYGYTF
TRBV7-9	NA	TRBJ1-6	CASSRPQGQGSPLHF
TRBV9	TRBD2	TRBJ2-3	CASSWGGSTDTQYF
TRBV28	NA	TRBJ1-4	CASGLWGAREKLFF